Sequencing of this T cell receptor (beta chain) was carried out in a study of blood T cell repertoires in COVID-19. Study-wide context: Acute and convalescent COVID-19 samples came from the United States, Italy and Spain. Sample material is recorded as cDNA or gDNA derived from T cells, B-cell-depleted T cells, or PBMCs.

The junction had 6 bases not matched to a gene; V was cut back by 4 bases and J by 3 bases. Germline V CDR1 and CDR2: SGHDN, FVKESK. The CDR3 consists of 15 residues. Seattle participants joined during active infection and were tracked over time. Original analysis: The authors estimated nucleated cell counts from reference gene primer amplification. Generated by immunoSEQ multiplex PCR, the TCRdb table keeps only in-frame clones and is missing some. V, J and clone size were drawn from that table, and D and trimming were deduced from the DNA. This sample yields 100,000 to 150,000 clones, of which roughly 90% are seen a single time; about 1.9% belongs to the top ten.

The chain is built from TRBV14 and TRBJ2-7; TRBD1 matches at 10 bases. The TCR was taken from a man aged 50 to 60 with COVID-19, enrolled during active disease. The specimen sequenced was peripheral blood. The CDR3 DNA sequence: TGTGCCAGCAGCCCCCAGGACAGGGGGTACTACGAGCAGTACTTC. Its protein product is CASSPQDRGYYEQYF. Full variable domain (rest looked up from reference TRBV14 and TRBJ2-7): EAGVTQFPSHSVIEKGQTVTLRCDPISGHDNLYWYRRVMGKEIKFLLHFVKESKQDESGMPNNRFLAERTGGTYSTLKVQPAELEDSGVYFCASSPQDRGYYEQYFGPGTRLTVT.